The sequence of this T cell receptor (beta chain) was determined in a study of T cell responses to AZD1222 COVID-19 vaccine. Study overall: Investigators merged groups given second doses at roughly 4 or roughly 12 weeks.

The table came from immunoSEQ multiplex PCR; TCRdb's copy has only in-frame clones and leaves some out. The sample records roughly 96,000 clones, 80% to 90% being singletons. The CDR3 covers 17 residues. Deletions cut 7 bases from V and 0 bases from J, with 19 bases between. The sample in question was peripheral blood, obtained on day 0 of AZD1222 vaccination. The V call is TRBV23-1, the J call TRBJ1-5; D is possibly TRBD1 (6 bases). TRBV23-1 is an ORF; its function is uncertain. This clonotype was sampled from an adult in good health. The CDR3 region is CASIHSEGHYSNQPQHF. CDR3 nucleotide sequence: TGCGCCAGCATCCACTCCGAGGGACACTATAGCAATCAGCCCCAGCATTTT.